This passage covers 7 T cell receptor beta chains from one sample sequenced in a study of Graves' ophthalmopathy and Graves' hyperthyroidism. RNA transcripts yielded amplified TCR beta CDR3 regions. A first-round RT-PCR used HTBI primers, followed by a second-round multiplex PCR. A single record per CDR3 protein comes from TCRdb applying MiXCR to the multiplex PCR reads. This repertoire shows hundreds of thousands of distinct CDR3 sequences, roughly 41% found once; its top ten account for 2.5% to 3.5%. Sequenced: peripheral blood. These receptors came from an adult man with Graves' ophthalmopathy.

This clonotype was seen at least ten times. This chain joins TRBV19 and TRBJ1-2, with 8 bases lining up with TRBD1. CDR3 size: 16 residues. The V segment lost 5 bases and the J segment 4 bases; nucleotides outside the gene matches: 12. In germline, CDR1 is LNHDA, CDR2 SQIVND (reference sequence). The CDR3 loop reads CASSPPGTGVFYGYTF. The CDR3 DNA sequence: TGTGCCAGTAGTCCCCCCGGGACAGGAGTCTTCTATGGCTACACCTTC.

This clonotype was detected once. The V gene is TRBV29-1, the J gene TRBJ1-2, with TRBD1 matching over 8 bases. Trimming cost V 5 bases and J 2 bases; bases outside gene matches: 4. The germline V gene encodes CDR1 SQVTM and CDR2 ANQGSEA. The CDR3 runs to 13 residues. The CDR3, as DNA: TGCAGCGTTACAGGGGGTGAGAACTATGGCTACACCTTC. It translates to CSVTGGENYGYTF.

The table lists this clonotype with a few counts. The genes are TRBV7-2 and TRBJ2-6, with 8 bases aligning to TRBD1. V was clipped by 1 base and J by 4 bases; unmatched bases: 6. The CDR3 extends over 17 amino acids. Germline CDR1 is SGHTA and CDR2 is FQGNSA. The CDR3 DNA reads TGTGCCAGCAGCTTAGGCGGACAGGGCACCGGGGCCAACGTCCTGACTTTC. It codes for CASSLGGQGTGANVLTF. Together with reference TRBV7-2 and TRBJ2-6, the CDR3 gives the full variable domain: GAGVSQSPSNKVTEKGKDVELRCDPISGHTALYWYRQSLGQGLEFLIYFQGNSAPDKSGLPSDRFSAERTGGSVSTLTIQRTQQEDSAVYLCASSLGGQGTGANVLTFGAGSRLTVL.

Regarding this clonotype: The conserved phenylalanine or tryptophan is not found at the CDR3 terminus, so this likely reflects a read error. No DNA is shown, since the ends of the CDR3 on it are uncertain; the CDR3 is the one TCRdb lists. The chain has TRBV7-9 and TRBJ2-7; the D call in the table, TRBD2, was not verified against the DNA. Germline CDR1 SEHNR, CDR2 FQNEAQ (reference sequence). The CDR3 is made up of 9 amino acids, end residues included. This CDR3 is CASSRPGSS.

The rearrangement joins TRBV6-6 to TRBJ2-2; D is undetermined. Trimming took 8 bases from V and 4 from J, leaving 8 bases between them. The CDR3 extends over 12 amino acids. The germline gives CDR1 MNHNY, CDR2 SVGAGI (reference sequence). CDR3 amino acids: CASGKGTGELFF. CDR3 sequence (DNA): TGTGCCAGCGGCAAGGGCACCGGGGAGCTGTTTTTT.

The V gene is TRBV9, the J gene TRBJ1-5, with a weak D call TRBD1 (6 bases). V lost 0 bases, J lost 4 bases, and 8 bases lay in between. In germline, CDR1 is SGDLS, CDR2 YYNGEE. This CDR3 is 14 amino acids long. CDR3 DNA: TGTGCCAGCAGCGTAGCAGGGGCGAATCAGCCCCAGCATTTT. Its protein is CASSVAGANQPQHF. Full variable domain (missing parts from reference TRBV9 and TRBJ1-5): DSGVTQTPKHLITATGQRVTLRCSPRSGDLSVYWYQQSLDQGLQFLIQYYNGEERAKGNILERFSAQQFPDLHSELNLSSLELGDSALYFCASSVAGANQPQHFGDGTRLSIL.

V is TRBV5-1 and J is TRBJ1-3, with 7 positions matching TRBD1. V trimming: 4 bases; J trimming: 6 bases; junction bases outside the gene matches: 7. This CDR3 contains 14 residues. From germline, CDR1 is SGHRS and CDR2 YFSETQ. In nucleotides, the CDR3 is TGCGCCAGCAGCCCGGACAGGAATGAAAACACCATATATTTT. This encodes CASSPDRNENTIYF.